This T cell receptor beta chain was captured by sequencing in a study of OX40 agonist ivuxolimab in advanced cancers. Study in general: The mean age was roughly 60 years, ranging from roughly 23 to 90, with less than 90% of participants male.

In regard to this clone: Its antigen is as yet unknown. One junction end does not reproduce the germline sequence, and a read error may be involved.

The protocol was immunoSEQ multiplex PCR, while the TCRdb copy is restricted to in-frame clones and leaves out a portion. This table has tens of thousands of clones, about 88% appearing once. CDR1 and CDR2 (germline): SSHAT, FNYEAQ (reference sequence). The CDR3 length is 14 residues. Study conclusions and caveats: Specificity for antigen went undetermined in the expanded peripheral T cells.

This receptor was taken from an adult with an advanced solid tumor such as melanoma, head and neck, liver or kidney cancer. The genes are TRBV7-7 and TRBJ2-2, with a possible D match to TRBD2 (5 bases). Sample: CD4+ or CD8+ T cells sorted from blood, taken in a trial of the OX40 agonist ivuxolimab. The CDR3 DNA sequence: TGTGCTAGCAGCCCCCGGGGTCGGACCGGGGAGCTGTTTTTT. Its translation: CASSPRGRTGELFF.